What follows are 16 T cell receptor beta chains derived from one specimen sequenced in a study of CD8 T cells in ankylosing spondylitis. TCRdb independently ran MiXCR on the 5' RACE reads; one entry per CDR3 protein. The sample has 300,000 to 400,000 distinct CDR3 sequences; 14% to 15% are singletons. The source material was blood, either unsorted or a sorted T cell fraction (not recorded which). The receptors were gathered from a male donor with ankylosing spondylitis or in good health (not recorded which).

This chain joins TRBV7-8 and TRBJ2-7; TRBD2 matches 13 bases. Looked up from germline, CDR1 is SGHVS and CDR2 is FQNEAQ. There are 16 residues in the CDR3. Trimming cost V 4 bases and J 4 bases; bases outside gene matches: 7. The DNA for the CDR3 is TGTGCCAGCAGCTCCCCAGGGACTAGCGGGACTTACGAGCAGTACTTC. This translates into CASSSPGTSGTYEQYF.

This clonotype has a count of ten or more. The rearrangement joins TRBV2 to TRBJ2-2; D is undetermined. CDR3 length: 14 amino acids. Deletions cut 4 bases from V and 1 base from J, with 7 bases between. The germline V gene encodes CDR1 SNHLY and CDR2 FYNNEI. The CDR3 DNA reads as TGTGCCAGCAGTGGTCAACGGAACACCGGGGAGCTGTTTTTT. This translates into CASSGQRNTGELFF.

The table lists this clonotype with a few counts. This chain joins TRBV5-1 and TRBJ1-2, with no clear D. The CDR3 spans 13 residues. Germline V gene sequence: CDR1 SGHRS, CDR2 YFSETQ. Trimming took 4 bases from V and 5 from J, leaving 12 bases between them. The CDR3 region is CASSTRSGYGYTF. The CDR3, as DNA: TGCGCCAGCAGCACCCGGAGCGGGTATGGCTACACCTTC.

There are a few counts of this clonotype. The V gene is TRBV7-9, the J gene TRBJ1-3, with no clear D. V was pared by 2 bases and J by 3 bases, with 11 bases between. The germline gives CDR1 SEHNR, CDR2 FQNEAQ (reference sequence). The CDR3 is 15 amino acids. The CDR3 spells CASSLLAQNGNTIYF. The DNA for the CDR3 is TGTGCCAGCAGCTTATTAGCGCAGAATGGAAACACCATATATTTT.

The CDR3 region has the DNA TGTGCCAGCAGCCCCCGCCGGGGCCACAACACTGAAGCTTTCTTT. Translated, it gives CASSPRRGHNTEAFF. The chain recombines TRBV3-1 with TRBJ1-1; D may be TRBD1 (5 bases). V was shortened by 4 bases and J by 2 bases, with 14 bases between the two germline ends. CDR3 length: 15 amino acids. Germline CDR1 LGHDT, CDR2 YNNKEL (reference sequence). The complete variable domain, with remaining parts taken from reference TRBV3-1 and TRBJ1-1, reads DTAVSQTPKYLVTQMGNDKSIKCEQNLGHDTMYWYKQDSKKFLKIMFSYNNKELIINETVPNRFSPKSPDKAHLNLHINSLELGDSAVYFCASSPRRGHNTEAFFGQGTRLTVV.

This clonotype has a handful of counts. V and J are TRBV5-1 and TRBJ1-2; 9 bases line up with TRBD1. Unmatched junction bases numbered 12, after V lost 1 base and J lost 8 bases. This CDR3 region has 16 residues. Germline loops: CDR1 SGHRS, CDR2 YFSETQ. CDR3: CASSLRGQGSFDGYTF. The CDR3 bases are TGCGCCAGCAGCTTGCGAGGACAGGGGTCTTTTGACGGCTACACCTTC.

CDR3 coding DNA: TGTGCCAGCACCGGGACAGCCATGAACACTGAAGCTTTCTTT. It codes for CASTGTAMNTEAFF. V gene TRBV2 combines with J gene TRBJ1-1, with 7 positions matching TRBD1. The V gene's germline CDR1 is SNHLY and CDR2 FYNNEI. The CDR3 totals 14 residues. The junction had 5 bases not matched to a gene; V was cut back by 7 bases and J by 0 bases.

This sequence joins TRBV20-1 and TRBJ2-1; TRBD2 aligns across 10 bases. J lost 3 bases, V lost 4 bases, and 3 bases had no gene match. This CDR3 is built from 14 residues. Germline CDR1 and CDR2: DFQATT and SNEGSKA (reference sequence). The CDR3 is CSATLAGLYNEQFF. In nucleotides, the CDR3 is TGCAGTGCTACACTAGCGGGGCTCTACAATGAGCAGTTCTTC.

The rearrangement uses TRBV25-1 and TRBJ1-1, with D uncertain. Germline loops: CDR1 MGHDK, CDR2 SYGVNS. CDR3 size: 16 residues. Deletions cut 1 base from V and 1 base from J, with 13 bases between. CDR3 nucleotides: TGTGCCAGCAGTGAATCGAAGAGCCTCCGGAACACTGAAGCTTTCTTT. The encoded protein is CASSESKSLRNTEAFF. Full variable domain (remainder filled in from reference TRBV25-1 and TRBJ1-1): EADIYQTPRYLVIGTGKKITLECSQTMGHDKMYWYQQDPGMELHLIHYSYGVNSTEKGDLSSESTVSRIRTEHFPLTLESARPSHTSQYLCASSESKSLRNTEAFFGQGTRLTVV.

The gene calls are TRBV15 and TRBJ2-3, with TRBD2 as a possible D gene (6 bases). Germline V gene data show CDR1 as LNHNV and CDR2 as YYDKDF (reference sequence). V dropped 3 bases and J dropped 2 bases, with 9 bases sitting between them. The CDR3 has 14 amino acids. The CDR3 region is CATSRDYFTDTQYF. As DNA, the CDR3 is TGTGCCACCAGCAGGGACTATTTCACAGATACGCAGTATTTT.

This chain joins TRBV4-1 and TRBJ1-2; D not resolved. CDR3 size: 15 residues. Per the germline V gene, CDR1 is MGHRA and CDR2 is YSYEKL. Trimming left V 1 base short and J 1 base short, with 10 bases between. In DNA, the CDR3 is TGCGCCAGCAGCCAAGCCAGACCGATTAACTATGGCTACACCTTC. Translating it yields CASSQARPINYGYTF.

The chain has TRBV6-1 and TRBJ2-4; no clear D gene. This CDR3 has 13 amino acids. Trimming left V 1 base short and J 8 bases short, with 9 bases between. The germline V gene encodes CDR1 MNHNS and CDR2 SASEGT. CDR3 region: CASSEVSGDIQYF. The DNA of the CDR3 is TGTGCCAGCAGTGAAGTTTCTGGGGACATTCAGTACTTC.

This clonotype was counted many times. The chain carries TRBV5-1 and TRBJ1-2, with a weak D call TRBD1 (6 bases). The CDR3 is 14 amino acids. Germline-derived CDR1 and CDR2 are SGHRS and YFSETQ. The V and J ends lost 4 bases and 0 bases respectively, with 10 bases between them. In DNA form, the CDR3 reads TGCGCCAGCAGCGAGGACAGAGCTAACTATGGCTACACCTTC. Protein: CASSEDRANYGYTF.

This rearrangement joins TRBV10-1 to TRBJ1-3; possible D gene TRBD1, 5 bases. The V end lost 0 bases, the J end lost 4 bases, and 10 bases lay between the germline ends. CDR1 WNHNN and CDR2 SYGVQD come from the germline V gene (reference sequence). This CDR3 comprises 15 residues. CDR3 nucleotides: TGCGCCAGCAGTGAGTCGACGGGGCAAGGAAACACCATATATTTT. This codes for CASSESTGQGNTIYF.

The CDR3 nucleotides are TGTGCCAGCAGCTTCAGGGCTACTAGCACAGATACGCAGTATTTT. Its translation: CASSFRATSTDTQYF. V gene TRBV7-9 combines with J gene TRBJ2-3; tentatively, D is TRBD1 (5 bases). Trimming cost V 3 bases and J 0 bases, with 10 bases left between them. This CDR3 region has 15 residues. Per the germline V gene, CDR1 is SEHNR and CDR2 is FQNEAQ (reference sequence).

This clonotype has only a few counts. The CDR3 reads CASSLEGQPADTQYF. CDR3 nucleotides: TGTGCCAGCAGTTTAGAAGGACAGCCCGCAGATACGCAGTATTTT. The chain recombines TRBV12-3 or TRBV12-4 with TRBJ2-3; tentative D call: TRBD1 (6 bases). Trimming left V 1 base short and J 4 bases short, with 12 bases between. The CDR3 is 15 residues long.